The text below deals with one T cell receptor (beta chain). The authors' processing: The authors estimated nucleated cell counts from reference gene primer amplification. Only in-frame clones appear in the TCRdb table, and some are missing; sequencing was by immunoSEQ multiplex PCR. That table furnishes V, J and clone size, whereas the DNA furnished D and trimming. In the table there are about 58,000 clones, about 89% of which are singletons. The CDR3 spans 13 residues. V was cut by 5 bases and J by 5 bases, with 12 bases left in between. The germline gives CDR1 SGHVS, CDR2 FQNEAQ. The data were taken from a study of blood T cell repertoires in COVID-19. Study in general: There were acute and convalescent COVID-19 samples, and they came from the United States, Italy and Spain. T cells, B-cell-depleted T cells, or PBMCs provided the cDNA or gDNA that served as material.

This TCR derives from a woman in her fifties or sixties with active COVID-19. Sequencing input: peripheral blood. The chain links TRBV7-8 to TRBJ2-5; D not certain. CDR3 in DNA: TGTGCCAGCAGCCCACTGTGGCGGGAGACCCAGTACTTC. This translates into CASSPLWRETQYF.